Following are 3 T cell receptor beta chains from one sample sequenced in a study of blood T cell repertoires in COVID-19. Sequencing was performed with immunoSEQ multiplex PCR; in TCRdb, only in-frame clones are kept and a portion is missing. The table has roughly 290,000 clones, 70% to 90% seen once. Material: PBMCs or T cells enriched from blood (not recorded which). These receptors originate from a woman in her twenties or thirties who had recovered from COVID-19.

On this clone itself: The same CDR3 also results from other DNA sequences found in this sample. The V call is TRBV19, the J call TRBJ1-4; the D gene is possibly TRBD1 (5 bases). Between the trimmed V and J ends, which lost 6 bases and 0 bases, there was a span of 17 bases. The CDR3 covers 17 residues. The germline V gene has CDR1 LNHDA and CDR2 SQIVND (reference sequence). The CDR3 reads CASSPRGGLATNEKLFF. CDR3 nucleotides: TGTGCCAGTAGCCCCCGGGGGGGATTGGCAACTAATGAAAAACTGTTTTTT.

The J gene is TRBJ1-2, the V gene TRBV19; TRBD1 matches 9 bases. The length of the CDR3 is 18 residues. Trimming at V came to 4 bases and at J to 6 bases, leaving 18 bases not matched to a gene. CDR1 and CDR2 (germline): LNHDA, SQIVND (reference sequence). The CDR3, as DNA: TGTGCCAGTAGTACCTACTTCACAGGGGGCATCTCTCCCGATGGCTACACCTTC. Protein: CASSTYFTGGISPDGYTF.

With regard to this clone: Sequence at one end of the junction differs from germline and may be a read error. The rearrangement joins TRBV10-3 to TRBJ2-4; 11 bases map to TRBD1. The CDR3 length is 16 residues. The germline CDR1 and CDR2 sequences are ENHRY and SYGVKD. The CDR3 DNA is TGTGCCATCTCCTCTGTCGGACAGGGGGCCACAAACATTCAGTACTTC. Protein sequence: CAISSVGQGATNIQYF.